This T cell receptor (beta chain) was identified during a study of T cell changes during pregnancy in multiple sclerosis. Germline CDR1 reads SGHRS; CDR2 reads YFSETQ. The V end lost 1 base, the J end lost 1 base, and 5 bases lay between the germline ends. This CDR3 has 13 residues. The protocol was immunoSEQ multiplex PCR, while the TCRdb copy is restricted to in-frame clones and leaves out a portion. This sample has some 110,000 clones, with 80% to 95% found just once. The sample here was peripheral blood, taken in the third trimester of pregnancy. The sequence derives from a female donor with multiple sclerosis, enrolled in a pregnancy study. The chain uses TRBV5-1 and TRBJ2-5; D uncertain. The CDR3 is CASSLYPQETQYF. In DNA form, the CDR3 reads TGCGCCAGCAGCTTGTATCCCCAAGAGACCCAGTACTTC.